The rows below give T cell receptor beta chains drawn from one sample of a study of OX40 agonist ivuxolimab in advanced cancers. The method was immunoSEQ multiplex PCR; TCRdb's version includes in-frame clones alone and lacks a portion of them. The table shows about 29,000 clones, with 70% to 85% occurring only once. The sequences come from CD4+ or CD8+ T cells sorted from blood, collected in a trial of the OX40 agonist ivuxolimab. Receptors were obtained from an adult with an advanced solid tumor such as melanoma, head and neck, liver or kidney cancer. The CDR3 runs from the conserved cysteine through the conserved F or W. The D gene is left open where the match is weak. Expanded clones are given a class, and other clones once, few, many or no size at all.

J	V	D	size	CDR3	DNA
TRBJ2-7	TRBV30	TRBD2	NA	CAWSRGDYSYEQYF	TGTGCCTGGAGTAGAGGGGACTACTCCTACGAGCAGTACTTC
TRBJ2-7	TRBV19	NA	NA	CASSIVGTRSSYEQYF	TGTGCCAGTAGTATTGTGGGGACCAGGAGCTCCTACGAGCAGTACTTC
TRBJ2-1	TRBV13	TRBD2	few	CASSLEEGTTYNEQFF	TGTGCCAGCAGCTTAGAAGAAGGGACTACATACAATGAGCAGTTCTTC
TRBJ1-5	TRBV6-1	NA	NA	CASILGLIGNQPQHF	TGTGCCAGCATCTTAGGGCTTATCGGCAATCAGCCCCAGCATTTT
TRBJ1-3	TRBV9	NA	NA	CASSPGTGNTIYF	TGTGCCAGCAGCCCAGGGACGGGAAACACCATATATTTT
TRBJ2-7	TRBV19	TRBD2	NA	CASSILAGSSYEQYF	TGTGCCAGTAGTATACTAGCGGGCAGCTCCTACGAGCAGTACTTC
TRBJ2-7	TRBV13	NA	few	CASSFRGPEQYF	TGTGCCAGCAGCTTTCGGGGTCCCGAGCAGTACTTC
TRBJ2-7	TRBV5-1	TRBD1	few	CASSFRDSAYEQYF	TGCGCCAGCAGCTTCCGGGACAGTGCCTACGAGCAGTACTTC
TRBJ2-7	TRBV4-1	TRBD2	few	CASSQERLAGYSEQYF	TGCGCCAGCAGCCAAGAAAGACTAGCGGGCTACAGCGAGCAGTACTTC
TRBJ2-7	TRBV2	TRBD1	NA	CASSDFLGGDEQYF	TGTGCCAGCAGTGATTTTTTAGGGGGCGACGAGCAGTACTTC
TRBJ2-7	TRBV27	TRBD2	few	CASSLWRGGSEQYF	TGTGCCAGCAGCCTGTGGCGGGGGGGTTCGGAGCAGTACTTC
TRBJ1-2	TRBV6-5	NA	once	CASSYVGDYGYTF	TGTGCCAGCAGTTACGTGGGTGACTATGGCTACACCTTC
TRBJ2-3	TRBV2	TRBD2	NA	CASSLGRAEVDTQYF	TGTGCCAGCAGTTTGGGGAGGGCCGAGGTAGATACGCAGTATTTT
TRBJ2-5	TRBV4-1	NA	medium-sized	CASSPYGRQVETQYF	TGCGCCAGCAGCCCCTACGGGAGACAGGTTGAGACCCAGTACTTC
TRBJ2-7	TRBV30	TRBD1	NA	CAWSLGQGFGQYF	TGTGCCTGGAGTTTGGGACAGGGATTCGGGCAGTACTTC
TRBJ2-1	TRBV7-9	NA	NA	CASSSSLAPGDEQFF	TGTGCCAGCAGCTCGTCACTAGCCCCCGGGGATGAGCAGTTCTTC
TRBJ1-5	TRBV2	TRBD1	NA	CASRKQGDGNQPQHF	TGTGCCAGCAGAAAACAGGGGGACGGCAATCAGCCCCAGCATTTT
TRBJ2-7	TRBV11-3	TRBD1	NA	CASSFRTGDYEQYF	TGTGCCAGCAGCTTCCGGACAGGGGACTACGAGCAGTACTTC
TRBJ2-7	TRBV4-1	NA	NA	CASSQGVGDEQYF	TGCGCCAGCAGCCAAGGGGTCGGCGACGAGCAGTACTTC
TRBJ2-7	TRBV13	NA	NA	CASSLGPSSYEQYF	TGTGCCAGCAGCCTGGGGCCCAGCTCCTACGAGCAGTACTTC